The text below deals with one TCR beta chain. Germline lookup yields CDR1 SNHLY and CDR2 FYNNEI. V gave up 5 bases and J gave up 3 bases, with 5 bases separating them. The CDR3 has 11 residues. Sequenced by immunoSEQ multiplex PCR; TCRdb stores in-frame clones only, minus some. The sample has around 81,000 clones, almost 90% seen once. This specimen comes from a study of blood T cell repertoires in COVID-19. This receptor was taken from a woman of 80 years or more with acute or convalescent COVID-19. Sample: peripheral blood. The chain employs TRBV2 and TRBJ2-7, with unresolved D. The CDR3 nucleotides read TGTGCCAGCAGTTTCATCTACGAGCAGTACTTC. This encodes CASSFIYEQYF.